This TCR beta chain came from a study of T cells in Graves' hyperthyroidism and ophthalmopathy. Trimming took 3 bases from V and 1 from J, leaving 4 bases between them. The V gene's germline CDR1 is SEHNR and CDR2 FQNEAQ (reference sequence). The CDR3 contains 14 residues. It was RNA transcripts that yielded the amplified TCR beta CDR3 regions. The HTBI primer set was used in a first-round RT-PCR of the TCR CDR3. One entry per CDR3 protein, called by TCRdb with MiXCR from the multiplex PCR reads. This table holds around 300,000 distinct CDR3 sequences, 20% to 25% found once. The source is a man under 40 with Graves' ophthalmopathy. Sequencing was carried out using blood. The chain is built from TRBV7-9 and TRBJ2-6, with D unclear. The DNA for the CDR3 is TGTGCCAGCAGCTTCCAATCTGGGGCCAACGTCCTGACTTTC. Amino acid sequence: CASSFQSGANVLTF.